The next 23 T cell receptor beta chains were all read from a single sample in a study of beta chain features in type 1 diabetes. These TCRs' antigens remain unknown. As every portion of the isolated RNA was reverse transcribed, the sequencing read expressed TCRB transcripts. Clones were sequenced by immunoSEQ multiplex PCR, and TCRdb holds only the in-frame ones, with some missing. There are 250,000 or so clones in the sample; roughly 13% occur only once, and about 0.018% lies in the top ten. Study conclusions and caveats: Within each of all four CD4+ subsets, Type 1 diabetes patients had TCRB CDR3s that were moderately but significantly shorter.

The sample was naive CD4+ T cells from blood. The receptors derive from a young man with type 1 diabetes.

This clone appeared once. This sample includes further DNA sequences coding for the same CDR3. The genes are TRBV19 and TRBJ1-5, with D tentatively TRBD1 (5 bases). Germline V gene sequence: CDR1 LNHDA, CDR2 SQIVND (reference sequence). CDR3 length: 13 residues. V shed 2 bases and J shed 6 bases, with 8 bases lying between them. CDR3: CASSIQGGQPQHF. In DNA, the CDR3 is TGTGCCAGTAGTATACAGGGTGGTCAGCCCCAGCATTTT.

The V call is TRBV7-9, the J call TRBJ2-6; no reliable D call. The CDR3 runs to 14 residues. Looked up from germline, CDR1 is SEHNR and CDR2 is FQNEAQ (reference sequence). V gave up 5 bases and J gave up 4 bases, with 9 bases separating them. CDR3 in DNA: TGTGCCAGCAGCCAACTCAGGGGGGCCAACGTCCTGACTTTC. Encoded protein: CASSQLRGANVLTF.

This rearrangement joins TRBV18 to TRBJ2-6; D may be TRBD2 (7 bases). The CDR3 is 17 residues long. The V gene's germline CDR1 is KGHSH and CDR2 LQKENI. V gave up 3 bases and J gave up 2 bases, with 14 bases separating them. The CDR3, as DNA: TGTGCCAGCTCACCCCAGGGGAGGGACACTGGGGCCAACGTCCTGACTTTC. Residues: CASSPQGRDTGANVLTF.

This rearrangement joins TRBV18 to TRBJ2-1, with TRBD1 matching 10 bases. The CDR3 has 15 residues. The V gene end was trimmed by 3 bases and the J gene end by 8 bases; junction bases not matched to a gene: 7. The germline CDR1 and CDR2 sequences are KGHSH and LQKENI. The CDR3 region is CASSPSGQGLDEQFF. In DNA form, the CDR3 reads TGTGCCAGCTCACCCTCGGGACAGGGGCTGGATGAGCAGTTCTTC.

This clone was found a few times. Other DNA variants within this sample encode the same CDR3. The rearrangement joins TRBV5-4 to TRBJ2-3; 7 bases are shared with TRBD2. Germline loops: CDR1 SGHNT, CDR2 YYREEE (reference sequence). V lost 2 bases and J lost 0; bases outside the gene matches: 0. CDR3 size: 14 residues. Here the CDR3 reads CASSLAGSTDTQYF. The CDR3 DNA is TGTGCCAGCAGCTTAGCGGGGAGCACAGATACGCAGTATTTT. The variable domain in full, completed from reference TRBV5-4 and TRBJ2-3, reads ETGVTQSPTHLIKTRGQQVTLRCSSQSGHNTVSWYQQALGQGPQFIFQYYREEENGRGNFPPRFSGLQFPNYSSELNVNALELDDSALYLCASSLAGSTDTQYFGPGTRLTVL.

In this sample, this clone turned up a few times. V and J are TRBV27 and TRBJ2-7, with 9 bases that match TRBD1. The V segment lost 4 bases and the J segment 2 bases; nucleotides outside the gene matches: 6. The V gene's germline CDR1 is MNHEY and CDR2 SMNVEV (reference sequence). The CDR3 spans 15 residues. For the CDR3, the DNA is TGTGCCAGCAGTTCTGACAGGGGGACTCCCTACGAGCAGTACTTC. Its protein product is CASSSDRGTPYEQYF.

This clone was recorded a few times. The CDR3 coding sequence is TGTGCCAGCTCACCATACCTGGCAAAGAACACTGAAGCTTTCTTT. It translates to CASSPYLAKNTEAFF. This sequence joins TRBV18 and TRBJ1-1, with no clear D. In germline, CDR1 is KGHSH, CDR2 LQKENI. Trimming stripped 2 bases from V and 1 base from J, with 11 bases between. This CDR3 is 15 amino acids long.

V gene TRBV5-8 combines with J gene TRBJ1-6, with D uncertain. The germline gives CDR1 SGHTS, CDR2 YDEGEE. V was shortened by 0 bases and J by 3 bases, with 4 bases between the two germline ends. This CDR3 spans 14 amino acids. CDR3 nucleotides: TGTGCCAGCAGCTTGGACAGCTATAATTCACCCCTCCACTTT. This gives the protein CASSLDSYNSPLHF.

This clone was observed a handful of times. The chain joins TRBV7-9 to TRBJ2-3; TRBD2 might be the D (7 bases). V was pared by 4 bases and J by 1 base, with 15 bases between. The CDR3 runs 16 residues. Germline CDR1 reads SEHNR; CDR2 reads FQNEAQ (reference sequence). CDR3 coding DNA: TGTGCCAGCAGCTCAAGGGGGGGAGGCGGCACAGATACGCAGTATTTT. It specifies CASSSRGGGGTDTQYF.

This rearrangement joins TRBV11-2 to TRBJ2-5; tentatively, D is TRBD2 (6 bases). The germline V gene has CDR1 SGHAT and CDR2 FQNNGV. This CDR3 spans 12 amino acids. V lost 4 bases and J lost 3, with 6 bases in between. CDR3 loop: CASSWREETQYF. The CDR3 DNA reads TGTGCCAGCAGCTGGAGGGAAGAGACCCAGTACTTC.

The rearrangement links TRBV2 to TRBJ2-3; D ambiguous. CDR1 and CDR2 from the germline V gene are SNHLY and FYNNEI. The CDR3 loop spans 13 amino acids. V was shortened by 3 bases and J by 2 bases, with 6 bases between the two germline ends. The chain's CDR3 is CASSDYLTDTQYF. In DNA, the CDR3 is TGTGCCAGCAGTGACTACCTCACAGATACGCAGTATTTT.

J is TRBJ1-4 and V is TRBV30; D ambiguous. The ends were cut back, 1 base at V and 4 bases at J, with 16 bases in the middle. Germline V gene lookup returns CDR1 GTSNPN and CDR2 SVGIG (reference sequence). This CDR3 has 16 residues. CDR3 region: CAWSADGTVVNEKLFF. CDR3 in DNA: TGTGCCTGGAGTGCGGATGGAACAGTGGTTAATGAAAAACTGTTTTTT.

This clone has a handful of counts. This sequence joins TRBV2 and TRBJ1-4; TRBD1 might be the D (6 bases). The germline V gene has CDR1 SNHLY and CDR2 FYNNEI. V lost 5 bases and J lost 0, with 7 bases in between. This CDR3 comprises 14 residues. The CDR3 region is CASSRTATNEKLFF. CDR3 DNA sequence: TGTGCCAGCAGTCGGACAGCAACTAATGAAAAACTGTTTTTT.

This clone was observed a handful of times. The CDR3: CASSPGLAGSYEQYF. The DNA for the CDR3 is TGTGCCAGCAGCCCGGGACTAGCGGGGTCCTACGAGCAGTACTTC. The chain combines TRBV5-4 with TRBJ2-7; 13 bases map to TRBD2. The CDR3 is 15 amino acids. Germline lookup yields CDR1 SGHNT and CDR2 YYREEE (reference sequence). V dropped 4 bases and J dropped 1; count of bases not matched to a gene: 2.

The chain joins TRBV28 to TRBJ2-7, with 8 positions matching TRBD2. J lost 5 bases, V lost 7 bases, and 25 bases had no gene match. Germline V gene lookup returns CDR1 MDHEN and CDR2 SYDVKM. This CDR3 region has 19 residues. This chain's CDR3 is CASIPAGQDPRLAFDEQYF. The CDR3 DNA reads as TGTGCCAGCATCCCGGCAGGTCAAGATCCTCGACTAGCGTTCGACGAGCAGTACTTC.

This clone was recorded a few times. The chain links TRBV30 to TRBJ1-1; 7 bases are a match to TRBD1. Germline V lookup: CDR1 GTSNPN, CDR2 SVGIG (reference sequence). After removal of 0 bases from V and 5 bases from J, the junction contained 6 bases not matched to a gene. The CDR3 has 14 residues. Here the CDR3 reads CAWSVLRGRTEAFF. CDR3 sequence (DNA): TGTGCCTGGAGTGTACTCAGGGGGAGGACTGAAGCTTTCTTT.

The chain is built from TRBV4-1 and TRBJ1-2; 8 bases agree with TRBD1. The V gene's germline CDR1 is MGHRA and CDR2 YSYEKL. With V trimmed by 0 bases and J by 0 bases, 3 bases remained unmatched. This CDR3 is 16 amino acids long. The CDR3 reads CASSQDRTGTNYGYTF. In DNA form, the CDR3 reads TGCGCCAGCAGCCAAGACAGGACAGGGACTAACTATGGCTACACCTTC.

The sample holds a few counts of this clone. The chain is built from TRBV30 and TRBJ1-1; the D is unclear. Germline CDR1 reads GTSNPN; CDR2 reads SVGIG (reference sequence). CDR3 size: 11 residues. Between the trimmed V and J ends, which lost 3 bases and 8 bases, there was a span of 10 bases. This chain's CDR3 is CAWSFPGEAFF. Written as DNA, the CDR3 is TGTGCCTGGAGCTTCCCGGGAGAAGCTTTCTTT.

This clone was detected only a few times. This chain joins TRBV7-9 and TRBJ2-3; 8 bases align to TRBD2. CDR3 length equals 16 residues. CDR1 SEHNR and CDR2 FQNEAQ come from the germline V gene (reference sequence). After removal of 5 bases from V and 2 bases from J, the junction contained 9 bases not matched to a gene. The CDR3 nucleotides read TGTGCCAGCAGCCCGACTAGCGACCAGCTCACAGATACGCAGTATTTT. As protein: CASSPTSDQLTDTQYF.

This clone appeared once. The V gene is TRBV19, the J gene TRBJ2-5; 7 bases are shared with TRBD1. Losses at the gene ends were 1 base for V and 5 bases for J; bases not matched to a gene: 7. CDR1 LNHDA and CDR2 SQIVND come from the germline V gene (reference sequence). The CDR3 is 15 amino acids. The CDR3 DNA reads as TGTGCCAGTAGTATAGGCGTAGGGGGCTACGAGACCCAGTACTTC. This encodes CASSIGVGGYETQYF.

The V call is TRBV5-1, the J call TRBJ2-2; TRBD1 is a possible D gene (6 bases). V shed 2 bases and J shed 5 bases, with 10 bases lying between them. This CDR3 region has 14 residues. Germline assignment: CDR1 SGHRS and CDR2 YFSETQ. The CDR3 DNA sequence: TGCGCCAGCAGCTTACAAACAGGGACCGGGGAGCTGTTTTTT. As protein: CASSLQTGTGELFF.

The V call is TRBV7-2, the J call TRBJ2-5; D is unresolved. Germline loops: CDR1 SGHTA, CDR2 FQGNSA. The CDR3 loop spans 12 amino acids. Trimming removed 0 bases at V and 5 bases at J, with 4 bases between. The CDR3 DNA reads TGTGCCAGCAGCTTAGCGAGGGAGACCCAGTACTTC. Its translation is CASSLARETQYF.

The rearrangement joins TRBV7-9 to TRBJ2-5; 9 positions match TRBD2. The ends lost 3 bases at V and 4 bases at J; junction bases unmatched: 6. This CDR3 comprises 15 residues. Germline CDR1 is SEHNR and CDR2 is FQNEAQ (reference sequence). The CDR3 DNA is TGTGCCAGCAGCTTGACTAGCGGCCAAGCAGAGACCCAGTACTTC. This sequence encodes CASSLTSGQAETQYF.